The clone carrying this T cell receptor beta chain was detected a few times. The antigen is not known. The sample is drawn from a study of T cell repertoires in cytomegalovirus infection. As for the study in general: CMV epitopes in the study were HLA-C-restricted (recently identified) and HLA-B-restricted (well studied). It can be stated that public TCR beta signatures indicated CMV infection as well as a matching HLA type. The study, taken as a whole, reports: Summed frequency of shared TCR beta families picked out CMV carriers who also had the relevant HLA. CMV-specific HLA-C-restricted TCR beta clonotypes dominated the ex vivo response.

Germline CDR1 MNHNY, CDR2 SVGAGI (reference sequence). This CDR3 is built from 17 residues. V shed 0 bases, J shed 5 bases, and the junction held 9 bases outside the gene matches. TCRdb processed the reads anew with MiXCR; each CDR3 protein has one entry. This table has 40,000 to 60,000 distinct CDR3 sequences, over 20% appearing once. The chain recombines TRBV6-6 with TRBJ1-5; 8 positions agree with TRBD1. Sequences were derived from CD8+ T cells from cultured PBMCs, sampled from culture after CMV antigen stimulation. The origin of this receptor is a human donor in good health (CMV status not recorded). Some clones in this sample may be carry-over from other donors' samples. CDR3 coding DNA: TGTGCCAGCAGTTACTCGGGGGGCAGGGGGCGGGATCAGCCCCAGCATTTT. Translating gives CASSYSGGRGRDQPQHF.